The rows below give T cell receptor beta chains drawn from one sample of a study of cytomegalovirus exposure and HLA in healthy donors. The data were produced by immunoSEQ multiplex PCR, yet TCRdb's version contains in-frame clones alone and is incomplete. The sample contains around 200,000 clones, roughly four fifths of which appear only once. The sequenced sample was PBMCs. The receptors were sampled from a woman between 18 and 29 years old in good health and CMV-seropositive. The conserved cysteine and the conserved F or W are not part of the CDR3 here. Each record gives: D gene, J gene, V gene, CDR3 length, CDR3 protein. D genes are given only for firm matches.

TRBD1 | TRBJ1-5 | TRBV28 | 13 | ASRQTGVSNQPQH
- | TRBJ2-7 | TRBV9 | 12 | ASSGRDSLYEQY
- | TRBJ1-2 | TRBV7-9 | 11 | ASSVMTGYGYT
TRBD2 | TRBJ2-1 | TRBV5-1 | 14 | ASSLEAGASYNEQF
- | TRBJ1-2 | TRBV9 | 13 | ASSGRTQGSYGYT
- | TRBJ1-1 | TRBV6-1 | 11 | ASSEDRAGSAF
- | TRBJ1-2 | TRBV5-1 | 13 | ASSPRAEGRYGYT
- | TRBJ2-3 | TRBV6-6 | 12 | ASTGSGRTDTQY
- | TRBJ2-2 | TRBV7-9 | 16 | ASSPTSQLGGDTGELF
- | TRBJ2-3 | TRBV5-1 | 14 | ASSLGSGTTGDTQY
TRBD1 | TRBJ1-2 | TRBV4-1 | 13 | ASSQVETGNYGYT
- | TRBJ1-1 | TRBV5-1 | 12 | ATSTGTLNTEAF
- | TRBJ1-2 | TRBV11-2 | 11 | ASSLEQTYGYT
TRBD1 | TRBJ1-6 | TRBV6-6 | 12 | ASSYRDSHSPLH
TRBD1 | TRBJ1-1 | TRBV7-9 | 12 | ASSPGQGGTEAF
- | TRBJ1-6 | TRBV6-5 | 14 | ASSYSSRAYNSPLH
- | TRBJ2-1 | TRBV28 | 14 | ASSAVGGVGYNEQF
- | TRBJ1-2 | TRBV6-1 | 8 | ASSSDGYT
- | TRBJ2-1 | TRBV18 | 11 | ASSPVEPNEQF
- | TRBJ1-2 | TRBV2 | 13 | ASSLKRTEIYGYT
- | TRBJ1-2 | TRBV5-5 | 13 | ASSFRAAEDYGYT
TRBD2 | TRBJ2-1 | TRBV19 | 11 | ASGTTNLGEQF
- | TRBJ1-2 | TRBV6-5 | 10 | ASSTLAGDYT
- | TRBJ1-6 | TRBV6-1 | 14 | ASSEAPDSPNSPLH
- | TRBJ2-1 | TRBV5-1 | 13 | ASSLAPAGYNEQF
- | TRBJ2-7 | TRBV5-8 | 14 | ASSLAWTRGSYEQY
- | TRBJ1-1 | TRBV6-5 | 12 | ASRQPGVFLEAF
- | TRBJ2-5 | TRBV6-1 | 11 | ASSGRVGETQY
- | TRBJ2-6 | TRBV6-4 | 14 | ASSPQGGSGANVLT
- | TRBJ1-1 | TRBV5-1 | 14 | ASSRNMHEGNTEAF
- | TRBJ1-1 | TRBV28 | 12 | ATLFDNDRPEAF
- | TRBJ2-5 | TRBV29-1 | 12 | SVGLGGAQETQY
TRBD1 | TRBJ2-7 | TRBV5-6 | 15 | ASSPPPTGKLTYEQY
TRBD2 | TRBJ2-3 | TRBV11-2 | 13 | ASSSAGGHTDTQY
- | TRBJ2-5 | TRBV11-2 | 9 | ASSSSETQY
TRBD1 | TRBJ2-7 | TRBV19 | 14 | ASSRDAGQGGYEQY
TRBD2 | TRBJ2-5 | TRBV6-6 | 11 | AASGGTSRAQY
- | TRBJ1-5 | TRBV7-2 | 13 | ASSLDRTKNQPQH
- | TRBJ2-7 | TRBV19 | 12 | ASSQFSTRYEQY
- | TRBJ2-5 | TRBV5-8 | 12 | ASSLRVGGETQY
- | TRBJ1-5 | TRBV4-1 | 13 | ASSPRQESNQPQH
TRBD1 | TRBJ2-7 | TRBV7-8 | 13 | ASSFRGGAGYEQY
TRBD1 | TRBJ1-1 | TRBV7-6 | 13 | ASSLTGTDGTEAF
- | TRBJ2-3 | TRBV14 | 14 | ASSQIPGAVGYTQY
TRBD1 | TRBJ2-1 | TRBV20-1 | 9 | SARGQVEQF
TRBD2 | TRBJ2-5 | TRBV5-6 | 14 | ASSLGTSGHQETQY
TRBD1 | TRBJ2-2 | TRBV2 | 12 | ASTPDRVGGELF
TRBD1 | TRBJ2-2 | TRBV5-1 | 15 | ASSLRNQGADTGELF